This T cell receptor beta chain appears in the sequencing data of a study of blood T cell repertoires in COVID-19. This clone was picked up a small number of times. Per the germline V gene, CDR1 is MNHEY and CDR2 is SVGAGI. This CDR3 contains 14 residues. Deletions cut 9 bases from V and 6 bases from J, with 17 bases between. The authors' processing: Estimation of nucleated cell counts was performed using reference gene primer amplification. Method: immunoSEQ multiplex PCR; TCRdb's copy keeps in-frame clones and lacks some. D and trimming were read from the DNA, whereas the V and J calls and clone size are those reported in that table. The table has 65,000 to 70,000 clones, 79% seen once.

Specimen: peripheral blood. The chain couples TRBV6-5 to TRBJ2-2, with a possible D match to TRBD2 (6 bases). This TCR was recovered from a human donor in a cohort sampled during active COVID-19. CDR3 region: CASIRDSPPGELFF. The CDR3 nucleotides read TGTGCCAGTATCCGGGACTCCCCGCCCGGGGAGCTGTTTTTT.